Each of the 4 T cell receptor beta chains below was sequenced from the same sample in a study of shared clonotypes between healthy human individuals. TCRdb's copy holds only in-frame clones and misses some; the assay was immunoSEQ multiplex PCR. The sample lists around 940,000 clones; around 80% were seen once. The specimen sequenced was memory CD4+ T cells sorted from blood. The subset was: CD45RA-negative fraction. These receptors all stem from a man aged 18 to 29 in good health.

The V and J genes are TRBV6-5 and TRBJ1-2; no definite D call. Germline V gene sequence: CDR1 MNHEY, CDR2 SVGAGI. Trimming took 7 bases from V and 3 from J, leaving 12 bases between them. CDR3 length: 13 amino acids. The CDR3 reads CASILDGDYGYTF. The CDR3, as DNA: TGTGCCAGCATTCTAGACGGGGACTATGGCTACACCTTC.

The chain has TRBV27 and TRBJ1-2; perhaps TRBD1 as D (5 bases). Germline V lookup: CDR1 MNHEY, CDR2 SMNVEV (reference sequence). V lost 7 bases and J lost 6, with 18 bases in between. The CDR3 is 14 amino acids. CDR3 sequence: CASTPNHGGDGYTF. The CDR3 region has the DNA TGTGCCAGCACCCCGAATCACGGGGGGGATGGCTACACCTTC.

V usage is TRBV7-9 and J usage is TRBJ1-3; D call uncertain. This CDR3 has 15 residues. The V and J ends lost 5 bases and 1 base respectively, with 12 bases between them. Germline loops: CDR1 SEHNR, CDR2 FQNEAQ (reference sequence). CDR3 sequence: CASSPLTGSGNTIYF. For the CDR3, the DNA is TGTGCCAGCAGCCCTTTGACTGGGTCTGGAAACACCATATATTTT. The variable domain in full, completed from reference TRBV7-9 and TRBJ1-3, reads DTGVSQNPRHKITKRGQNVTFRCDPISEHNRLYWYRQTLGQGPEFLTYFQNEAQLEKSRLLSDRFSAERPKGSFSTLEIQRTEQGDSAMYLCASSPLTGSGNTIYFGEGSWLTVV.

The V and J genes are TRBV27 and TRBJ1-1; D possibly corresponds to TRBD1 (6 bases). The CDR3 runs to 18 residues. Germline V lookup: CDR1 MNHEY, CDR2 SMNVEV (reference sequence). Deletions cut 7 bases from V and 0 bases from J, with 24 bases between. CDR3 loop: CASNTRQGQGIMNTEAFF. Written as DNA, the CDR3 is TGTGCCAGCAACACCCGGCAGGGGCAAGGAATAATGAACACTGAAGCTTTCTTT.